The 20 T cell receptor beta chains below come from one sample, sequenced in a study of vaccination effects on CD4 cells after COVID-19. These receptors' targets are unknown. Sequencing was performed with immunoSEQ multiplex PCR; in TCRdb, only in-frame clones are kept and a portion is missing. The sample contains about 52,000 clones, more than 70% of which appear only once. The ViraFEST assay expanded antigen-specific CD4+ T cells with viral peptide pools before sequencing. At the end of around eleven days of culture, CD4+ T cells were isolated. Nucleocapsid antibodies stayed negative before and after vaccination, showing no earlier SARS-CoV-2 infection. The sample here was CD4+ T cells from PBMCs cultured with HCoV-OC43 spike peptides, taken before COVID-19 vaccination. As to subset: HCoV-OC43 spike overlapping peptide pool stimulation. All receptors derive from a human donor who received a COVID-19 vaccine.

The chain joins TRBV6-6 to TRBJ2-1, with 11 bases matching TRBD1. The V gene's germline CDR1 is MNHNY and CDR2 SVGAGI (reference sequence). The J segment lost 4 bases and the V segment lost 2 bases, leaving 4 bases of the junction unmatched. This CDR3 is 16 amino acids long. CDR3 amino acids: CASSYRGTGGYNEQFF. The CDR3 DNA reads TGTGCCAGCAGTTACCGGGGGACAGGGGGGTACAATGAGCAGTTCTTC.

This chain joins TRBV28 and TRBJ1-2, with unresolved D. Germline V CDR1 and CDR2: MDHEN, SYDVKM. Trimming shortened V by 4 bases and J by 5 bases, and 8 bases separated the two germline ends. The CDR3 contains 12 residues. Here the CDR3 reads CASSSDHYGYTF. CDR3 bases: TGTGCCAGCAGTTCAGACCATTATGGCTACACCTTC.

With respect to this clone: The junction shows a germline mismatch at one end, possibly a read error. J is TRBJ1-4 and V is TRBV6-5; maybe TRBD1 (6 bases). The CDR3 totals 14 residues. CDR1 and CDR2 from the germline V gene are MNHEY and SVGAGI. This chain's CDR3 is CASNYRDINEKLFF. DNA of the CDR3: TGTGCCAGCAATTACCGGGACATTAATGAAAAACTGTTTTTT.

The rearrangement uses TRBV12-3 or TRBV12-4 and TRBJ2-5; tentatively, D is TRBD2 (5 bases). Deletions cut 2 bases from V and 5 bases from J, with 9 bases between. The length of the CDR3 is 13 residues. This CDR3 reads CASSLSGGETQYF. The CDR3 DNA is TGTGCCAGCAGTTTAAGTGGCGGGGAGACCCAGTACTTC.

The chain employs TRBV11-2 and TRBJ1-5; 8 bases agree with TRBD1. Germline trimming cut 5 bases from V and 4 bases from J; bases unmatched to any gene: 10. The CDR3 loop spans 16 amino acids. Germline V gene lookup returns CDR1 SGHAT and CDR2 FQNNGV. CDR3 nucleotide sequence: TGTGCCAGCAGCCCCACTACAGGGGGGCCTAATCAGCCCCAGCATTTT. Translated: CASSPTTGGPNQPQHF.

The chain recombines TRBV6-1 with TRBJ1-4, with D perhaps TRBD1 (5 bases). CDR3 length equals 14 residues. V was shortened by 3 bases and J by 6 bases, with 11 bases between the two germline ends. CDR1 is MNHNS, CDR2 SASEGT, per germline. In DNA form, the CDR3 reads TGTGCCAGCAGTGACGGGGGAGTTGATGAAAAACTGTTTTTT. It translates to CASSDGGVDEKLFF.

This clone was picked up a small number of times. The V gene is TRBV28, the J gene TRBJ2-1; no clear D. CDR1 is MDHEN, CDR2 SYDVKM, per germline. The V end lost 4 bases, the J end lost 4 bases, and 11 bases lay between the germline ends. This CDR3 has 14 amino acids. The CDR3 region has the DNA TGTGCCAGCAGTTCGACCGTTTCTTACAATGAGCAGTTCTTC. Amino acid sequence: CASSSTVSYNEQFF.

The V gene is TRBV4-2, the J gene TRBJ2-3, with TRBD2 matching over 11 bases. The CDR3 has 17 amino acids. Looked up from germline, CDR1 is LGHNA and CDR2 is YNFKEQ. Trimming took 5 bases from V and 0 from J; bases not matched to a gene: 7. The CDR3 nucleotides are TGTGCCAGCAGCGTTCAGACTAGCGGGGTTAGCACAGATACGCAGTATTTT. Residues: CASSVQTSGVSTDTQYF.

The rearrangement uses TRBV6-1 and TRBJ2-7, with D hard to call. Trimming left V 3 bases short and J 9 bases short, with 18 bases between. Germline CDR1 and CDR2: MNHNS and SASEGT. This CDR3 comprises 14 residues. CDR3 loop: CASSEGLGMRRQYV. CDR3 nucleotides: TGTGCCAGCAGTGAGGGTCTTGGGATGAGGCGGCAGTACGTC.

As DNA, the CDR3 is TGCGCCAGCTTCCGAAGACCGGGACAGAGGAACAATGAGCAGTTCTTC. This gives the protein CASFRRPGQRNNEQFF. This chain joins TRBV10-1 and TRBJ2-1; 7 nucleotides agree with TRBD1. Trimming cost V 8 bases and J 5 bases; bases outside gene matches: 15. Germline lookup yields CDR1 WNHNN and CDR2 SYGVQD (reference sequence). The CDR3 contains 16 residues.

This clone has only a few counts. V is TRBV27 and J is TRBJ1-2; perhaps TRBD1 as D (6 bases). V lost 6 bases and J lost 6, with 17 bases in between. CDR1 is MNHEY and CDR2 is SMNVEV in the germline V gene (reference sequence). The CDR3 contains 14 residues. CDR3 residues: CASRRNRAENGYTF. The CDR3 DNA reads TGTGCCAGCAGGCGGAACAGGGCAGAGAATGGCTACACCTTC.

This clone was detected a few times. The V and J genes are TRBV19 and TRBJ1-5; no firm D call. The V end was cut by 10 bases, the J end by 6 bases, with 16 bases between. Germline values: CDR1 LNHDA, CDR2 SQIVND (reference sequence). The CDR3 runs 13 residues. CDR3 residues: CATRRSASQPQHF. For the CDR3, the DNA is TGTGCCACCCGTCGGTCAGCCAGTCAGCCCCAGCATTTT.

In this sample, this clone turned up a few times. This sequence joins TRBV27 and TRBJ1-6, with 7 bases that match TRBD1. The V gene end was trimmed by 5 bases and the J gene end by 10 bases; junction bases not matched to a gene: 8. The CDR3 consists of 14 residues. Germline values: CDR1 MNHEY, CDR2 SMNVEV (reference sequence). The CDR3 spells CASSIQGMGSPLHF. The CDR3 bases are TGTGCCAGCAGTATACAGGGGATGGGATCACCCCTCCACTTT.

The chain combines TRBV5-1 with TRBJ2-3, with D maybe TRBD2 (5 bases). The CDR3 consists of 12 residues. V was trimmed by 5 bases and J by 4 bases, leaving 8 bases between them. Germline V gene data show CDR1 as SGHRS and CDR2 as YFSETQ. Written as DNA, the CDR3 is TGCGCCAGCAGTGAGGGAGCAGATACGCAGTATTTT. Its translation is CASSEGADTQYF. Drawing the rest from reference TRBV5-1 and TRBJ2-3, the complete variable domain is KAGVTQTPRYLIKTRGQQVTLSCSPISGHRSVSWYQQTPGQGLQFLFEYFSETQRNKGNFPGRFSGRQFSNSRSEMNVSTLELGDSALYLCASSEGADTQYFGPGTRLTVL.

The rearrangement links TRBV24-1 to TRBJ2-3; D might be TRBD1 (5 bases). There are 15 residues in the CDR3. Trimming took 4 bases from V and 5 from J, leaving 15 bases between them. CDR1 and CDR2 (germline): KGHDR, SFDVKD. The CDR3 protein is CATSDPDKGRDTQYF. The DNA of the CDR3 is TGTGCCACCAGTGACCCGGACAAAGGCAGAGATACGCAGTATTTT.

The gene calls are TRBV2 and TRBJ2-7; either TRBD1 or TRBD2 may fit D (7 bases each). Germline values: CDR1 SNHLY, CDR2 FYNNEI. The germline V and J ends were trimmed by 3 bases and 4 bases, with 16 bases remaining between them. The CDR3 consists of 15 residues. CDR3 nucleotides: TGTGCCAGCAGTGAGAGGGGAGGGGGCATATACGAGCAGTACGTC. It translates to CASSERGGGIYEQYV.

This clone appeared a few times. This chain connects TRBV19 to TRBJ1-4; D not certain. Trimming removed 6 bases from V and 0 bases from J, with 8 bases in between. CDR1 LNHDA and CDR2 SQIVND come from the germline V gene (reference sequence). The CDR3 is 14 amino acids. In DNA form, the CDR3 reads TGTGCCAGTAGCGGGCAGGCAACTAATGAAAAACTGTTTTTT. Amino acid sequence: CASSGQATNEKLFF.

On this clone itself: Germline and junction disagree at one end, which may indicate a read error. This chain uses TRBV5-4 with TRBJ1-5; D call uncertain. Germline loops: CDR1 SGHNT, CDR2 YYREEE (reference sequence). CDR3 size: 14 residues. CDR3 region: CASSLGGSDQPQHF. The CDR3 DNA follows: TGTGCCAGCAGCTTGGGCGGTAGCGATCAGCCCCAGCATTTT.

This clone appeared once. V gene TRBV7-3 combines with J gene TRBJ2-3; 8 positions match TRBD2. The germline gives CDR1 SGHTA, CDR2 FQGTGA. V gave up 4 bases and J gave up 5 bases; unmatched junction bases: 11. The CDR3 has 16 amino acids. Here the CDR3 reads CASSWGDGGAQDTQYF. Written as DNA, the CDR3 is TGTGCCAGCAGCTGGGGGGACGGGGGGGCCCAAGATACGCAGTATTTT. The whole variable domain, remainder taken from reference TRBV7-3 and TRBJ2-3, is GAGVSQTPSNKVTEKGKYVELRCDPISGHTALYWYRQSLGQGPEFLIYFQGTGAADDSGLPNDRFFAVRPEGSVSTLKIQRTERGDSAVYLCASSWGDGGAQDTQYFGPGTRLTVL.

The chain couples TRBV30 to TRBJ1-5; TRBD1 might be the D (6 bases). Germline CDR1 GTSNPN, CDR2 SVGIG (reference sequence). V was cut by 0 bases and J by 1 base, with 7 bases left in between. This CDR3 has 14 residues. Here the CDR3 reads CAWSVGGSNQPQHF. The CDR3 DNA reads TGTGCCTGGAGTGTAGGGGGGAGCAATCAGCCCCAGCATTTT.